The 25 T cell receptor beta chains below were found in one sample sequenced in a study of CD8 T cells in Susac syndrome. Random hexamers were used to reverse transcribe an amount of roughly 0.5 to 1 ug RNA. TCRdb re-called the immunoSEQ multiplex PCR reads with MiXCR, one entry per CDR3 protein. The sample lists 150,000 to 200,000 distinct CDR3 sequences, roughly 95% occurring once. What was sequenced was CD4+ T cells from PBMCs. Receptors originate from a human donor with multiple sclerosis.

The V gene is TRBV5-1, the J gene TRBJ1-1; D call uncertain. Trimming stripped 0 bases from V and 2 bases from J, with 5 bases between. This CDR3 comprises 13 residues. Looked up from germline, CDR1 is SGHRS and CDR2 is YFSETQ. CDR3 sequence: CASSLASNTEAFF. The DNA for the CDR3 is TGCGCCAGCAGCTTGGCATCCAACACTGAAGCTTTCTTT.

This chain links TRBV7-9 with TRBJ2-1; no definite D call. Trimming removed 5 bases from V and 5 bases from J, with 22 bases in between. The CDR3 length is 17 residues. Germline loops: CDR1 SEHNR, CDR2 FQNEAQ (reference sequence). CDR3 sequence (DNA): TGTGCCAGCAGCCCCAAGATTGGCCCCTGGGGTCACAATGAGCAGTTCTTC. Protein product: CASSPKIGPWGHNEQFF.

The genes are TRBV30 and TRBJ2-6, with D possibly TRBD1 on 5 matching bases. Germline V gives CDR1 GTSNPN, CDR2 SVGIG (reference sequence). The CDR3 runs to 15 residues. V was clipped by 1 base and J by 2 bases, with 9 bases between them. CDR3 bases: TGTGCCTGGAGTGGGCAGGGTGCTGGGGCCAACGTCCTGACTTTC. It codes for CAWSGQGAGANVLTF.

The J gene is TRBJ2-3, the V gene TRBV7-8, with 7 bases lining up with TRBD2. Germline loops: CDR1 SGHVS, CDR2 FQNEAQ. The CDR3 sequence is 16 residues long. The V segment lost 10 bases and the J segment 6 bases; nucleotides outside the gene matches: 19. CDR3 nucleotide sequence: TGTGCCAACACCCCAGGGAGGGATCCCTTTTTGGATACGCAGTATTTT. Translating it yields CANTPGRDPFLDTQYF.

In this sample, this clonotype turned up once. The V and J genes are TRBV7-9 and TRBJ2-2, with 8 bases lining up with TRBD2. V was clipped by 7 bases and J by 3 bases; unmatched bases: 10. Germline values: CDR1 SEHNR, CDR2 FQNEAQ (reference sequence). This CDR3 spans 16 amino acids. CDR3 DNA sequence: TGTGCCAGCATCCCGATTAGCGGGGAATACACCGGGGAGCTGTTTTTT. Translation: CASIPISGEYTGELFF. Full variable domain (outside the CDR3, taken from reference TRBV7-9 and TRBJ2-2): DTGVSQNPRHKITKRGQNVTFRCDPISEHNRLYWYRQTLGQGPEFLTYFQNEAQLEKSRLLSDRFSAERPKGSFSTLEIQRTEQGDSAMYLCASIPISGEYTGELFFGEGSRLTVL.

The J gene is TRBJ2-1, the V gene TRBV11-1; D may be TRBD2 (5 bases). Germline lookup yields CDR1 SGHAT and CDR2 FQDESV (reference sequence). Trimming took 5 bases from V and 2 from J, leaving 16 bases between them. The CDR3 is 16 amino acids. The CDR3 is CASSPRRPHPYNEQFF. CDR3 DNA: TGTGCCAGCAGCCCCCGGAGGCCCCACCCCTACAATGAGCAGTTCTTC.

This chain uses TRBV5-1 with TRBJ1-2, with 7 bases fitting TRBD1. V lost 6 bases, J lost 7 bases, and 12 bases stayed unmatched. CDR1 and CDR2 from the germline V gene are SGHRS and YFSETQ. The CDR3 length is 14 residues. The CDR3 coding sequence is TGCGCCAGCACGTTAGAGGAGGGGGCGAGTGGCTACACCTTC. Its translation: CASTLEEGASGYTF. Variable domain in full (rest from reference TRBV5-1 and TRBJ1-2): KAGVTQTPRYLIKTRGQQVTLSCSPISGHRSVSWYQQTPGQGLQFLFEYFSETQRNKGNFPGRFSGRQFSNSRSEMNVSTLELGDSALYLCASTLEEGASGYTFGSGTRLTVV.

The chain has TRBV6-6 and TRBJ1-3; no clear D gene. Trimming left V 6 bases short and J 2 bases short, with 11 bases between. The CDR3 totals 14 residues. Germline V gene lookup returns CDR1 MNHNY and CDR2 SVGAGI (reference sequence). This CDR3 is CASSDRSAGNTIYF. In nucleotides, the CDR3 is TGTGCCAGCAGCGATAGGTCCGCTGGAAACACCATATATTTT.

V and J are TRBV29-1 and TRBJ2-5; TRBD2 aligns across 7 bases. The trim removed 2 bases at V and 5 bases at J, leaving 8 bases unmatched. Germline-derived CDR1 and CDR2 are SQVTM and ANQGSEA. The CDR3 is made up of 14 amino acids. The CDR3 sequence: CSVERGGGWETQYF. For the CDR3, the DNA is TGCAGCGTTGAACGCGGGGGAGGTTGGGAGACCCAGTACTTC.

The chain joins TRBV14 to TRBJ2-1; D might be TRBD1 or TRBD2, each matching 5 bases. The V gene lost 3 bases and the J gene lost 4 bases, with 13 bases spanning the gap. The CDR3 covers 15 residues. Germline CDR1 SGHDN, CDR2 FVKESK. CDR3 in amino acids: CASSQDRDGYNEQFF. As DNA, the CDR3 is TGTGCCAGCAGCCAGGATAGGGACGGATACAATGAGCAGTTCTTC.

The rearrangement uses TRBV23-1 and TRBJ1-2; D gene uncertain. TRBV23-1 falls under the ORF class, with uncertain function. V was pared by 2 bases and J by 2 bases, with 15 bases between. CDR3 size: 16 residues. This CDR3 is CASSQMVREGNYGYTF. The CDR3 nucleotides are TGCGCCAGCAGTCAAATGGTACGCGAAGGAAACTATGGCTACACCTTC.

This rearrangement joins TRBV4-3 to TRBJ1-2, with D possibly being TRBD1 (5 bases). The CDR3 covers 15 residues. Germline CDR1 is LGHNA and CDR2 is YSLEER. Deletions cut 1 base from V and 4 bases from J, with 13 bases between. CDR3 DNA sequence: TGCGCCAGCAGCCAAGCGGGCCAGGGATTCTATGGCTACACCTTC. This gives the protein CASSQAGQGFYGYTF.

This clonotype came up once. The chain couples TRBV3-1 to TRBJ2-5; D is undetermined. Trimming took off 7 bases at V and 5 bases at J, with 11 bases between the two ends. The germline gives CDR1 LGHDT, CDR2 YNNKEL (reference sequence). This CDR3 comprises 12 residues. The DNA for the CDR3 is TGTGCCAGCATGGGCTACCTGGAGACCCAGTACTTC. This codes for CASMGYLETQYF.

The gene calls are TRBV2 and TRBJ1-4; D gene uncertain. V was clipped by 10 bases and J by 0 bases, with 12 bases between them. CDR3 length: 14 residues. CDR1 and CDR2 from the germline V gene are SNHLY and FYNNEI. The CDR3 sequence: CATGRETTNEKLFF. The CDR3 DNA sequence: TGTGCCACAGGACGGGAGACAACTAATGAAAAACTGTTTTTT.

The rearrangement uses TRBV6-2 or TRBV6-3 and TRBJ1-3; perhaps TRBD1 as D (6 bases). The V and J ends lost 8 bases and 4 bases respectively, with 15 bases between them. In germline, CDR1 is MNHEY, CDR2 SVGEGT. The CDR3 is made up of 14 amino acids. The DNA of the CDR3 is TGTGCCAGCGATTACAGGGACGGCGGAAACACCATATATTTT. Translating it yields CASDYRDGGNTIYF.

The CDR3 region has the DNA TGTGCCAGCAGCGTAGCTCCAGACCCCCAGAAGACCCAGTACTTC. Amino acid sequence: CASSVAPDPQKTQYF. The chain recombines TRBV9 with TRBJ2-5, with D unclear. V was shortened by 0 bases and J by 6 bases, with 15 bases between the two germline ends. Germline lookup yields CDR1 SGDLS and CDR2 YYNGEE. There are 15 residues in the CDR3.

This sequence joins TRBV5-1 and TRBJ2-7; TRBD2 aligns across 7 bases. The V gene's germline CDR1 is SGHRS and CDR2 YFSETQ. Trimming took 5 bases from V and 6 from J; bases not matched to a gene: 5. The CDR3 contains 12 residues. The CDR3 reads CASSDGGSEQYF. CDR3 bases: TGCGCCAGCAGTGACGGGGGGAGCGAGCAGTACTTC. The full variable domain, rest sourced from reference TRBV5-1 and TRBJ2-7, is KAGVTQTPRYLIKTRGQQVTLSCSPISGHRSVSWYQQTPGQGLQFLFEYFSETQRNKGNFPGRFSGRQFSNSRSEMNVSTLELGDSALYLCASSDGGSEQYFGPGTRLTVT.

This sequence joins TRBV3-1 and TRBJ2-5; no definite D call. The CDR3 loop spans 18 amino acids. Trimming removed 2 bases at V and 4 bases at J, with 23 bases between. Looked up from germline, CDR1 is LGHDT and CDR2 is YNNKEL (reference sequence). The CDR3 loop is CASSQKVSPGPRRETQYF. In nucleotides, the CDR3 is TGTGCCAGCAGCCAAAAAGTGTCACCGGGTCCTAGACGAGAGACCCAGTACTTC.

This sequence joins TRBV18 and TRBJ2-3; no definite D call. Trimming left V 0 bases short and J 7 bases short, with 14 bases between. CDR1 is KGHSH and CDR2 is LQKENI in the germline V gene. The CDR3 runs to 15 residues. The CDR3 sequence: CASSPPFLRPHTQYF. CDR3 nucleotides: TGTGCCAGCTCACCACCTTTCCTTCGTCCCCATACGCAGTATTTT.

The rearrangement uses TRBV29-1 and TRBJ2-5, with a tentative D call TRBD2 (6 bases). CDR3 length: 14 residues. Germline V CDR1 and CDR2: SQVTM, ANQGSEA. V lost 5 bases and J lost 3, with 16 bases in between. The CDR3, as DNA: TGCAGCGTTCCGGGAGCGGTTTGGAAAGAGACCCAGTACTTC. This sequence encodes CSVPGAVWKETQYF.

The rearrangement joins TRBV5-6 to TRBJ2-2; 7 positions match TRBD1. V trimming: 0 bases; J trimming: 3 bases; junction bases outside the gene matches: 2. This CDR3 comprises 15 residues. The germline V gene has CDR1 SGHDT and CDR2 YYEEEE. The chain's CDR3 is CASSLGDRDTGELFF. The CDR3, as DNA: TGTGCCAGCAGCTTGGGGGACAGAGACACCGGGGAGCTGTTTTTT.

This chain's CDR3 is CASSKDRTEAFF. CDR3 nucleotides: TGTGCCAGCAGTAAAGACAGGACTGAAGCTTTCTTT. The chain employs TRBV2 and TRBJ1-1, with D possibly TRBD1 on 6 matching bases. The CDR3 sequence is 12 residues long. CDR1 and CDR2 from the germline V gene are SNHLY and FYNNEI. The V end was cut by 5 bases, the J end by 5 bases, with 9 bases between.

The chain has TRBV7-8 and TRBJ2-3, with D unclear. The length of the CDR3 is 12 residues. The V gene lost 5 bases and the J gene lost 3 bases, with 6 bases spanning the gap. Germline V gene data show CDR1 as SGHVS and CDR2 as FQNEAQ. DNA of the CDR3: TGTGCCAGCAGCACGACTACAGATACGCAGTATTTT. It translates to CASSTTTDTQYF.

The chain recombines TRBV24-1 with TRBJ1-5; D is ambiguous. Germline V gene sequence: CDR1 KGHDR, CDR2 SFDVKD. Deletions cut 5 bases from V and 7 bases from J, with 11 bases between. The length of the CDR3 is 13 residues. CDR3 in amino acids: CATSALEGQPQHF. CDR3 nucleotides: TGTGCCACCAGTGCCCTCGAAGGACAGCCCCAGCATTTT.

The DNA for the CDR3 is TGTGCCAGCGTCAATAGGAGAGGCACAGTCCCCAGGACTAACTATGGCTACACCTTC. The encoded protein is CASVNRRGTVPRTNYGYTF. The gene calls are TRBV6-2 or TRBV6-3 and TRBJ1-2; no clear D. The CDR3 has 19 amino acids. Germline CDR1 reads MNHEY; CDR2 reads SVGEGT. The V gene lost 8 bases and the J gene lost 0 bases, with 28 bases spanning the gap.